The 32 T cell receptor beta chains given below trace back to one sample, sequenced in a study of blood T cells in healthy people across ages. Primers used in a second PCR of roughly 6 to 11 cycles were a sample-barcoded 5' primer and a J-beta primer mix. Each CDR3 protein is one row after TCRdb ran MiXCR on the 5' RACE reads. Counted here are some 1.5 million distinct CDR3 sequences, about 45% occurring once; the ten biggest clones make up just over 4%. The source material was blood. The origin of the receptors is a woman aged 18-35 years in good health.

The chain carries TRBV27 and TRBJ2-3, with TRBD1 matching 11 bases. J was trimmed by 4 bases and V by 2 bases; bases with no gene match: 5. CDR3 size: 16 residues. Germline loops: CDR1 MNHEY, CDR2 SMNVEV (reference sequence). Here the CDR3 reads CASSLGGQGVADTQYF. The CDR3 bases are TGTGCCAGCAGTTTAGGGGGACAGGGGGTTGCAGATACGCAGTATTTT.

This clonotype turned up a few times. The CDR3: CASSTEAGNTEAFF. In DNA, the CDR3 is TGTGCCAGCTCAACAGAGGCAGGGAACACTGAAGCTTTCTTT. This chain links TRBV18 with TRBJ1-1; D is ambiguous. The CDR3 extends over 14 amino acids. From germline, CDR1 is KGHSH and CDR2 LQKENI. The V and J ends lost 5 bases and 1 base respectively, with 11 bases between them.

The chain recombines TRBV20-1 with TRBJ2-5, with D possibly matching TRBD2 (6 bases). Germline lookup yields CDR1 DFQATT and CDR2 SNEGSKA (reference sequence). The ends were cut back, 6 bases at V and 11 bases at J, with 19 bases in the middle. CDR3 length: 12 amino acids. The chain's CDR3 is CSAPTTSNEQYF. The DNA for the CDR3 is TGCAGTGCCCCCACCACTAGCAATGAGCAGTACTTC.

The DNA for the CDR3 is TGTGCCAGTTGTCGCTGGATGAGCTCTGGGGCCAACGTCCTGACTTTC. This encodes CASCRWMSSGANVLTF. The V and J genes are TRBV6-1 and TRBJ2-6, with D uncertain. Trimming shortened V by 9 bases and J by 0 bases, and 15 bases separated the two germline ends. The CDR3 contains 16 residues. Germline values: CDR1 MNHNS, CDR2 SASEGT.

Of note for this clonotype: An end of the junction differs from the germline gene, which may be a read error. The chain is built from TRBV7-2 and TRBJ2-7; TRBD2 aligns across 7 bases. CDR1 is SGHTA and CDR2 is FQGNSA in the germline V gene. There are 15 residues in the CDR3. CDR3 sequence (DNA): TGTGCTAGCAGCTTAGAGTGGACTAGAGGCTACGAGCAGTACTTC. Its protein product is CASSLEWTRGYEQYF.

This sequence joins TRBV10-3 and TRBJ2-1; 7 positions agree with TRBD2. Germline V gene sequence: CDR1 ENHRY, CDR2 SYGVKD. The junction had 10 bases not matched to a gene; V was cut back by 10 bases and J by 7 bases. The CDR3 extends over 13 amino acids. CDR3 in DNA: TGTGCCACCTGGGCTAGCGGATCGAATGAGCAGTTCTTC. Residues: CATWASGSNEQFF.

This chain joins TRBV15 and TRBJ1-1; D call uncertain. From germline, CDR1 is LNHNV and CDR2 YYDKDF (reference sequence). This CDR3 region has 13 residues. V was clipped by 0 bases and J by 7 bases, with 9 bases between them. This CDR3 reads CATSREGTDEAFF. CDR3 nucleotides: TGTGCCACCAGCAGAGAGGGTACAGATGAAGCTTTCTTT.

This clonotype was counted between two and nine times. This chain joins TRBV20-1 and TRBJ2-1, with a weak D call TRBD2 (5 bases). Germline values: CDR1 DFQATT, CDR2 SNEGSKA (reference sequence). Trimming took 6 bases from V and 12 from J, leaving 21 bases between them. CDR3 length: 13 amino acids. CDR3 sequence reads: CSAYDTRGPTQFF. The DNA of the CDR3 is TGCAGTGCCTACGACACGCGAGGGCCCACGCAGTTCTTC.

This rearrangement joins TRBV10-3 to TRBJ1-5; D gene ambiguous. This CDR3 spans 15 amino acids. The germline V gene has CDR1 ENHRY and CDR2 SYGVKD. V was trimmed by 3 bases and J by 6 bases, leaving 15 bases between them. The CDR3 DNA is TGTGCCATCAGTGAAACCGCTATGGGTCGTCAGCCCCAGCATTTT. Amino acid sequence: CAISETAMGRQPQHF.

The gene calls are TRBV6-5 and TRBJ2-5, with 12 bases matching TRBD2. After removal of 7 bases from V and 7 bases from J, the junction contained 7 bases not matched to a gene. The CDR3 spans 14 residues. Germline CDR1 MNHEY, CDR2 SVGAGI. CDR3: CASKRASGGGTQYF. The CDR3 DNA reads TGTGCCAGCAAACGGGCTAGCGGGGGGGGGACCCAGTACTTC.

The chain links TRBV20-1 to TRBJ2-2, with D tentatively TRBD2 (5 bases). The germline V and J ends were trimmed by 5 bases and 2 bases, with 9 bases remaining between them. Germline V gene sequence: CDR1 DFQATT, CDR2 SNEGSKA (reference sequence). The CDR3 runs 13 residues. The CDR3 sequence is CSARTPNTGELFF. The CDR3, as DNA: TGCAGTGCTCGGACTCCTAACACCGGGGAGCTGTTTTTT.

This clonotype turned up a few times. The DNA for the CDR3 is TGTGCCAGCAGCTGGATACAGGATAGCAATCAGCCCCAGCATTTT. Its protein is CASSWIQDSNQPQHF. The chain is built from TRBV7-2 and TRBJ1-5, with a tentative D call TRBD1 (5 bases). Germline lookup yields CDR1 SGHTA and CDR2 FQGNSA. CDR3 length equals 15 residues. V lost 4 bases and J lost 0, with 10 bases in between.

In DNA form, the CDR3 reads TGTGCCAGCAGTGAACTCTGGGATTTGGATGAGCAGTTCTTC. Its protein is CASSELWDLDEQFF. The rearrangement links TRBV6-1 to TRBJ2-1; D ambiguous. The CDR3 sequence is 14 residues long. V lost 2 bases and J lost 8, with 13 bases in between. In germline, CDR1 is MNHNS, CDR2 SASEGT.

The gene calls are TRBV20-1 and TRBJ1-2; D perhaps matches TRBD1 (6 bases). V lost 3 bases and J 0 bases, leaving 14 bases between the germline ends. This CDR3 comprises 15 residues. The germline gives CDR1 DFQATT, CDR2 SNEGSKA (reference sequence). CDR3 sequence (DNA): TGCAGTGCTAGCCCCCAACAGGGAGCTAACTATGGCTACACCTTC. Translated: CSASPQQGANYGYTF.

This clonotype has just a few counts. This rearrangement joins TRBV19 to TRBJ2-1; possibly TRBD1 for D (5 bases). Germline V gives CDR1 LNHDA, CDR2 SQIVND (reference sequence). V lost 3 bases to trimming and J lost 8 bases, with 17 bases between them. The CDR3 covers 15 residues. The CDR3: CASSIIGVALDEQFF. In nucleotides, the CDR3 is TGTGCCAGTAGTATCATAGGGGTAGCTCTGGATGAGCAGTTCTTC. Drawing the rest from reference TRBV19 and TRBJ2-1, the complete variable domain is DGGITQSPKYLFRKEGQNVTLSCEQNLNHDAMYWYRQDPGQGLRLIYYSQIVNDFQKGDIAEGYSVSREKKESFPLTVTSAQKNPTAFYLCASSIIGVALDEQFFGPGTRLTVL.

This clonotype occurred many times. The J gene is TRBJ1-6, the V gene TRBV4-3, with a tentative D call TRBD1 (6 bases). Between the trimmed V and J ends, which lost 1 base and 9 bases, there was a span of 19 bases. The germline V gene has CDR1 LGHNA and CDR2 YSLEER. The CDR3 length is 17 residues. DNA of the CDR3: TGCGCCAGCAGCCAAGCGATTTCAGGACAGATCGGTTCACCCCTCCACTTT. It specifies CASSQAISGQIGSPLHF.

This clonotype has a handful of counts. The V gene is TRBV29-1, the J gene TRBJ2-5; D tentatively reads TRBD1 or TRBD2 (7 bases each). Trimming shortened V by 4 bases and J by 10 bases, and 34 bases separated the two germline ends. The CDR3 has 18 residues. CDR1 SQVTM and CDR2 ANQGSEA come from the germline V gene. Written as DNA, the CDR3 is TGCAGCGTTGCAAGGGACAGACGCTTCGGGGGGTTCAAGGTTGTCCAGTACTTC. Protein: CSVARDRRFGGFKVVQYF.

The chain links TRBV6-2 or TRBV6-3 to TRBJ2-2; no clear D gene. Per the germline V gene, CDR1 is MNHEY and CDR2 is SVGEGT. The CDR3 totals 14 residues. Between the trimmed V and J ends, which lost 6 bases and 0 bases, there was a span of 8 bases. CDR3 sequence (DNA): TGTGCCAGCAGCCCCCCTCCGAACACCGGGGAGCTGTTTTTT. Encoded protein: CASSPPPNTGELFF.

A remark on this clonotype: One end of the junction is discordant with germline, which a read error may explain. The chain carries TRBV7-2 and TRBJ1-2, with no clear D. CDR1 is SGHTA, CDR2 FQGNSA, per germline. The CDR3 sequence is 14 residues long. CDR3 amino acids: CANSLGLGNYGYTF. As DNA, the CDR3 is TGTGCCAACAGCTTAGGTCTGGGCAACTATGGCTACACCTTC.

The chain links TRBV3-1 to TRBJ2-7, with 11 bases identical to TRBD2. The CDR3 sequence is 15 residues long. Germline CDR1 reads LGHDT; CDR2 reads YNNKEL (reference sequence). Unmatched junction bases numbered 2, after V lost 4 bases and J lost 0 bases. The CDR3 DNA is TGTGCCAGCAGCCCGACTAGCGGGGACTCCTACGAGCAGTACTTC. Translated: CASSPTSGDSYEQYF.

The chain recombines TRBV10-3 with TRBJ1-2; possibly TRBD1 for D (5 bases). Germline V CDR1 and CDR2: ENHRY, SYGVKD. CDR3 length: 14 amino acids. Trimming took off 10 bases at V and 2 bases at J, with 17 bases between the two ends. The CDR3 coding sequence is TGTGCCACCAAGGGGACCCGGGAGAACTATGGCTACACCTTC. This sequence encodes CATKGTRENYGYTF.

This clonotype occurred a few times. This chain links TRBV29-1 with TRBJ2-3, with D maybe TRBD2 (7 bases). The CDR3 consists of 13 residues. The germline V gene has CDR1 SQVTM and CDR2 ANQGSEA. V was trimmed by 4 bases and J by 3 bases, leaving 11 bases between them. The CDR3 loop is CSVVGGGTDTQYF. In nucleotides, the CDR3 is TGCAGCGTTGTAGGGGGAGGGACAGATACGCAGTATTTT.

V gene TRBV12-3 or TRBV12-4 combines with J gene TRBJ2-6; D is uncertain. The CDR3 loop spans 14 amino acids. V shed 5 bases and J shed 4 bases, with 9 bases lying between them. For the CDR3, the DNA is TGTGCCAGCAGTCCTAGTCGGGGGGCCAACGTCCTGACTTTC. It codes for CASSPSRGANVLTF.

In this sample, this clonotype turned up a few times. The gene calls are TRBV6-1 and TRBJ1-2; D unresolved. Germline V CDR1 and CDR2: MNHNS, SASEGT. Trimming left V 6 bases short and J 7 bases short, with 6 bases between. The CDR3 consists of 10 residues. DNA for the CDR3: TGTGCCAGCAGGGAGGCTGGCTACACCTTC. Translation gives CASREAGYTF.

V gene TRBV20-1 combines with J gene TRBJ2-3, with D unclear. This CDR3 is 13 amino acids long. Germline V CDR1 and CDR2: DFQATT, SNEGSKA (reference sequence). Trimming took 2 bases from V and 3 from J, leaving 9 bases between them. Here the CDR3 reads CSARLPRTDTQYF. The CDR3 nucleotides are TGCAGTGCTAGACTTCCTCGTACAGATACGCAGTATTTT.

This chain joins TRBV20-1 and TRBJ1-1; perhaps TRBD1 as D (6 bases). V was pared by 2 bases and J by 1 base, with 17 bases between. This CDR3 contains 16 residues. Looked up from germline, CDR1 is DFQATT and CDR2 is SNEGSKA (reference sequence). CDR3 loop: CSARPARTEPNTEAFF. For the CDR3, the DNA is TGCAGTGCTAGACCCGCCCGGACAGAGCCGAACACTGAAGCTTTCTTT.

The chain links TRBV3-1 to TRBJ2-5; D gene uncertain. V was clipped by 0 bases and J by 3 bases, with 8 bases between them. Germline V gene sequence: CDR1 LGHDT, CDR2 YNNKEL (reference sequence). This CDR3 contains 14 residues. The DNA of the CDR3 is TGTGCCAGCAGCCAAGAGCTAACGAAAGAGACCCAGTACTTC. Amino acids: CASSQELTKETQYF.

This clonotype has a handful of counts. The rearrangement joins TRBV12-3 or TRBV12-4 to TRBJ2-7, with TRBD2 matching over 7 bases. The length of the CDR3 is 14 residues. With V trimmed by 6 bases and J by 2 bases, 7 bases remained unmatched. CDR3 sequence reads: CASSPWEGAYEQYF. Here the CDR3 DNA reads TGTGCCAGCAGCCCCTGGGAGGGAGCCTACGAGCAGTACTTC.

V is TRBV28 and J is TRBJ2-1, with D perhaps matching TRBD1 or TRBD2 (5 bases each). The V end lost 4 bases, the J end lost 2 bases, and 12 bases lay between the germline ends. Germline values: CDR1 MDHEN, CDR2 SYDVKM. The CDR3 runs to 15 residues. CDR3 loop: CASSSGSMAYNEQFF. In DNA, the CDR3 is TGTGCCAGCAGTTCAGGGAGTATGGCCTACAATGAGCAGTTCTTC.

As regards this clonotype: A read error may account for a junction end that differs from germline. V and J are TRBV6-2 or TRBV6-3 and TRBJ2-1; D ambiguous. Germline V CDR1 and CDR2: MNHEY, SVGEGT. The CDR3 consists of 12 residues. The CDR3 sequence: CACSYSGNEQFF. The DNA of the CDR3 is TGTGCCTGCAGTTACTCGGGTAATGAGCAGTTCTTC.

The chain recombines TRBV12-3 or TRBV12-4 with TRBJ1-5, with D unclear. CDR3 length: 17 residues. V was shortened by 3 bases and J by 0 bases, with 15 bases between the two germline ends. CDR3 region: CASSFWEWTSSNQPQHF. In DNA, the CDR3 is TGTGCCAGCAGTTTTTGGGAGTGGACTTCTAGCAATCAGCCCCAGCATTTT.

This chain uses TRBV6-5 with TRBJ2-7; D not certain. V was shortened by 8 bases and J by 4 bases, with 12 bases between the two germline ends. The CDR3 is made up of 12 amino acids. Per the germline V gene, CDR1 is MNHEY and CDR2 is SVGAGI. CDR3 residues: CASSSHRYEQYF. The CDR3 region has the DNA TGTGCCAGCTCCTCCCATAGATACGAGCAGTACTTC.